The entry that follows covers one T cell receptor (beta chain) sequence. These data come from a study of CD8+ T cells in alopecia areata. After isolation, RNA underwent reverse transcription to generate cDNA as the sequencing template. Here immunoSEQ multiplex PCR was the method, and the copy in TCRdb shows in-frame clones only, minus some. The repertoire has fewer than 200,000 clones, around 58% of them found once; the top ten carry more than 15%. Documented treatment: oral pan-JAK inhibitor, 5-10 mg twice daily. This CDR3 region has 13 residues. Germline V lookup: CDR1 MNHEY, CDR2 SMNVEV (reference sequence). Trimming removed 4 bases from V and 4 bases from J, with 10 bases in between.

This specimen was CD4+ T cells sorted from blood, taken at roughly week 55, from a patient treated with tofacitinib. The receptor comes from a human donor with alopecia areata. This chain links TRBV27 with TRBJ1-2, with D perhaps TRBD1 (5 bases). This CDR3 reads CASSSGLVYGYTF. The CDR3 coding sequence is TGTGCCAGCAGTTCGGGACTTGTCTATGGCTACACCTTC.